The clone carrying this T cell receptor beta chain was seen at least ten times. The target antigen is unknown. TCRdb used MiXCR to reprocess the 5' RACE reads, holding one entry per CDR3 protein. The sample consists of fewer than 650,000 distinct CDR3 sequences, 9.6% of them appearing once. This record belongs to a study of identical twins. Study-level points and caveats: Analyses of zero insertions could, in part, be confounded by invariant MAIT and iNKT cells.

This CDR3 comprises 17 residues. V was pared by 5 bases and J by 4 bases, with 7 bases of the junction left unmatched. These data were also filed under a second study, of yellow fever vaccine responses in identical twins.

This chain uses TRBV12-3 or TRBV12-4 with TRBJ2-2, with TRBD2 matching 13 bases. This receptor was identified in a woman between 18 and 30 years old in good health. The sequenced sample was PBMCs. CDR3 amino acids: CASSPLAGGLGTGELFF. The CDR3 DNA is TGTGCCAGCAGTCCACTAGCGGGGGGGCTAGGCACCGGGGAGCTGTTTTTT.